The 19 T cell receptor beta chains reported below all come from one sample, sequenced in a study of blood T cell repertoires in COVID-19 (dated by TCRdb to 2019 to 2021). Library preparation was by the immunoSEQ multiplex PCR assay. As stored in TCRdb, this immuneACCESS dataset retains in-frame rearrangements with V and J assigned. A fraction of the clones does not appear; measured against another copy, unresolved V genes explain less than half of the discrepancy, and the remainder lacks a known reason. The sample has about 160,000 clones on record, 87% of them singletons. The ten top clones hold about 4% of the sample. Sequenced sample: peripheral blood. These TCRs come from a woman aged 55-70 years with active or convalescent COVID-19.

This clone is a singleton in its sample. V is TRBV19 and J is TRBJ2-3, with D possibly matching TRBD1 (6 bases). Germline V gene data show CDR1 as LNHDA and CDR2 as SQIVND (reference sequence). V was cut by 6 bases and J by 2 bases, with 15 bases left in between. The CDR3 totals 15 residues. The CDR3 DNA is TGTGCCAGTAGCCGACAGGTCGGTTACACAGATACGCAGTATTTT. Protein sequence: CASSRQVGYTDTQYF. Based on the CDR3 plus reference TRBV19 and TRBJ2-3, the full variable domain is DGGITQSPKYLFRKEGQNVTLSCEQNLNHDAMYWYRQDPGQGLRLIYYSQIVNDFQKGDIAEGYSVSREKKESFPLTVTSAQKNPTAFYLCASSRQVGYTDTQYFGPGTRLTVL.

The CDR3 DNA follows: TGTGCCAGCAGCCCACGACAGGGGAACACTGAAGCTTTCTTT. Its translation is CASSPRQGNTEAFF. The chain employs TRBV7-9 and TRBJ1-1; 7 bases are a match to TRBD1. Germline V gives CDR1 SEHNR, CDR2 FQNEAQ (reference sequence). The J segment lost 1 base and the V segment lost 5 bases, leaving 4 bases of the junction unmatched. The CDR3 contains 14 residues.

V is TRBV6-5 and J is TRBJ2-7; TRBD1 aligns across 7 bases. The germline V gene encodes CDR1 MNHEY and CDR2 SVGAGI. Trimming at V came to 5 bases and at J to 5 bases, leaving 12 bases not matched to a gene. The CDR3 has 15 amino acids. This CDR3 is CASSRDWTGRNEQYF. The DNA of the CDR3 is TGTGCCAGCAGTCGCGACTGGACAGGTCGCAACGAGCAGTACTTC.

The rearrangement joins TRBV12-3 or TRBV12-4 to TRBJ1-1, with D maybe TRBD1 (6 bases). V was shortened by 6 bases and J by 4 bases, with 12 bases between the two germline ends. The length of the CDR3 is 13 residues. Here the CDR3 reads CASRGQSFTEAFF. The CDR3 DNA follows: TGTGCCAGCAGAGGACAGTCCTTCACTGAAGCTTTCTTT.

J is TRBJ1-1 and V is TRBV18, with 7 bases aligning to TRBD1. J lost 5 bases, V lost 3 bases, and 9 bases had no gene match. Germline CDR1 KGHSH, CDR2 LQKENI. The CDR3 loop spans 15 amino acids. CDR3 nucleotides: TGTGCCAGCTCACCTACCAGACAGGGAGAGACTGAAGCTTTCTTT. Its translation is CASSPTRQGETEAFF.

This chain connects TRBV6-5 to TRBJ1-2; the D gene is possibly TRBD1 (6 bases). CDR3 length equals 14 residues. V lost 1 base, J lost 6 bases, and 12 bases lay in between. The germline CDR1 and CDR2 sequences are MNHEY and SVGAGI. The CDR3 DNA follows: TGTGCCAGCAGTTACTACAGAGCAGGGGATGGCTACACCTTC. This codes for CASSYYRAGDGYTF.

This chain uses TRBV18 with TRBJ1-2; D is ambiguous. This CDR3 is 17 amino acids long. Germline V lookup: CDR1 KGHSH, CDR2 LQKENI. V lost 0 bases, J lost 4 bases, and 18 bases lay in between. The CDR3: CASSPPVGSSPFYGYTF. For the CDR3, the DNA is TGTGCCAGCTCACCACCGGTGGGCAGTTCTCCCTTCTATGGCTACACCTTC.

The V and J genes are TRBV29-1 and TRBJ1-1; 8 bases are shared with TRBD1. This CDR3 comprises 13 residues. Unmatched junction bases numbered 6, after V lost 4 bases and J lost 5 bases. Germline V gene lookup returns CDR1 SQVTM and CDR2 ANQGSEA. The CDR3 region has the DNA TGCAGCGTTGGAGGACAGGGCGGGACTGAAGCTTTCTTT. It encodes CSVGGQGGTEAFF.

V is TRBV13 and J is TRBJ1-5; 7 bases agree with TRBD1. The CDR3 covers 15 residues. Trimming took 4 bases from V and 11 from J; bases not matched to a gene: 14. Germline lookup yields CDR1 PRHDT and CDR2 FYEKMQ (reference sequence). The CDR3 protein is CASSSGTAPWGAQHF. The CDR3 DNA follows: TGTGCCAGCAGCTCCGGGACAGCCCCATGGGGAGCCCAGCATTTT.

This chain connects TRBV15 to TRBJ1-5; a possible D gene is TRBD1 (6 bases). This CDR3 spans 15 amino acids. CDR1 and CDR2 from the germline V gene are LNHNV and YYDKDF (reference sequence). The V gene lost 3 bases and the J gene lost 6 bases, with 15 bases spanning the gap. CDR3 sequence (DNA): TGTGCCACCAGCAGCTGGGGGCAGGGGAGTCAGCCCCAGCATTTT. It encodes CATSSWGQGSQPQHF. Supplemented by reference TRBV15 and TRBJ1-5, the full variable domain reads DAMVIQNPRYQVTQFGKPVTLSCSQTLNHNVMYWYQQKSSQAPKLLFHYYDKDFNNEADTPDNFQSRRPNTSFCFLDIRSPGLGDTAMYLCATSSWGQGSQPQHFGDGTRLSIL.

The V and J genes are TRBV4-3 and TRBJ2-3, with D perhaps TRBD1 (6 bases). Germline CDR1 LGHNA, CDR2 YSLEER. The germline V and J ends were trimmed by 3 bases and 1 base, with 17 bases remaining between them. The CDR3 covers 17 residues. In DNA, the CDR3 is TGCGCCAGCAGCCAGCTCGTACCGGGACATGGCACAGATACGCAGTATTTT. It encodes CASSQLVPGHGTDTQYF.

This chain connects TRBV2 to TRBJ2-1; D possibly corresponds to TRBD1 (6 bases). V gave up 6 bases and J gave up 4 bases, with 13 bases separating them. The CDR3 covers 14 residues. Germline assignment: CDR1 SNHLY and CDR2 FYNNEI. The CDR3 bases are TGTGCCAGCAGGGACAGCTATCTTTACAATGAGCAGTTCTTC. Its translation: CASRDSYLYNEQFF.

The gene calls are TRBV2 and TRBJ1-5; 9 nucleotides agree with TRBD1. V was clipped by 7 bases and J by 0 bases; unmatched bases: 4. Germline CDR1 is SNHLY and CDR2 is FYNNEI. The CDR3 has 15 amino acids. The CDR3 here is CASKRTGASNQPQHF. Written as DNA, the CDR3 is TGTGCCAGCAAAAGGACAGGGGCTAGCAATCAGCCCCAGCATTTT.

The CDR3 DNA reads as TGCGCCAGCAGCCAAGATGGGGCAGGGGGAACCCTCCACTTT. Encoded protein: CASSQDGAGGTLHF. The chain carries TRBV4-3 and TRBJ1-6, with TRBD1 identical over 7 bases. V lost 0 bases and J lost 14; bases outside the gene matches: 7. This CDR3 has 14 residues. Per germline, CDR1 LGHNA and CDR2 YSLEER.

This chain uses TRBV5-1 with TRBJ2-5; 10 bases are a match to TRBD1. Germline CDR1 and CDR2: SGHRS and YFSETQ. Trimming removed 1 base from V and 4 bases from J; junction bases left unmatched: 4. This CDR3 has 15 amino acids. The CDR3 reads CASSLSGTGVETQYF. The CDR3 region has the DNA TGCGCCAGCAGCTTGTCCGGGACAGGGGTAGAGACCCAGTACTTC.

This clone was found once. The chain has TRBV3-1 (or the pseudogene TRBV3-2) and TRBJ2-5; TRBD1 is a possible D gene (5 bases). CDR3 length: 15 residues. Germline V CDR1 and CDR2: LGHDT, YNNKEL (reference sequence). With 1 base removed from V and 0 bases from J, the gap between germline ends came to 9 bases. Here the CDR3 DNA reads TGTGCCAGCAGCCAAGGAAGACAGTACCAAGAGACCCAGTACTTC. Residues: CASSQGRQYQETQYF.

This clone was picked up one time. The V gene is TRBV10-2, the J gene TRBJ2-7; D remains unclear. Trimming removed 5 bases from V and 5 bases from J, with 10 bases in between. The germline gives CDR1 WSHSY, CDR2 SAAADI. The CDR3 runs 12 residues. The CDR3 reads CASSPRQNEQYF. CDR3 DNA: TGCGCCAGCAGTCCTCGACAAAACGAGCAGTACTTC.

The V call is TRBV4-3, the J call TRBJ1-2; 9 bases match TRBD1. This CDR3 is built from 16 residues. V shed 5 bases and J 5 bases; nucleotides not matched to a gene: 12. The germline CDR1 and CDR2 sequences are LGHNA and YSLEER. The chain's CDR3 is CASSASKGDREYGYTF. CDR3 coding DNA: TGCGCCAGCAGCGCTTCAAAAGGGGACAGGGAGTATGGCTACACCTTC.

V is TRBV18 and J is TRBJ1-1, with TRBD1 identical over 7 bases. This CDR3 region has 17 residues. Germline V gives CDR1 KGHSH, CDR2 LQKENI. V lost 2 bases, J lost 1 base, and 10 bases stayed unmatched. This chain's CDR3 is CASSPDRVLVSNTEAFF. The CDR3 DNA sequence: TGTGCCAGCTCACCAGACAGGGTCCTTGTCTCGAACACTGAAGCTTTCTTT.